Listed here are 29 T cell receptor beta chains from one sample, sequenced in a study of blood T cell repertoires in COVID-19. Method: immunoSEQ multiplex PCR; TCRdb's copy keeps in-frame clones and lacks some. The profile shows around 120,000 clones, more than 90% of them singletons. Sequenced material: peripheral blood. The receptor source for this set is a man aged 55-75 years with COVID-19, enrolled during active disease.

The V call is TRBV29-1, the J call TRBJ2-7; D may be TRBD1 (6 bases). Germline values: CDR1 SQVTM, CDR2 ANQGSEA. V lost 4 bases and J lost 2, with 9 bases in between. The CDR3 is 12 amino acids. CDR3 loop: CSVGQDTYEQYF. The CDR3 DNA follows: TGCAGCGTTGGACAGGATACCTACGAGCAGTACTTC.

The rearrangement links TRBV6-5 to TRBJ1-2, with a weak D call TRBD1 (5 bases). V was cut by 2 bases and J by 6 bases, with 10 bases left in between. Germline CDR1 is MNHEY and CDR2 is SVGAGI. The CDR3 covers 13 residues. CDR3 protein: CASSYQGSNGYTF. The CDR3 nucleotides are TGTGCCAGCAGTTACCAGGGCTCTAATGGCTACACCTTC.

The chain couples TRBV7-2 to TRBJ2-5; TRBD2 matches at 14 bases. This CDR3 is built from 16 residues. Germline lookup yields CDR1 SGHTA and CDR2 FQGNSA. V gave up 4 bases and J gave up 4 bases; unmatched junction bases: 5. The CDR3 nucleotides are TGTGCCAGCAGCTCGACTAGCGGGAGGGCGGGAGAGACCCAGTACTTC. This codes for CASSSTSGRAGETQYF.

This chain links TRBV3-1 (or the pseudogene TRBV3-2) with TRBJ1-4; D unclear. The germline CDR1 and CDR2 sequences are LGHDT and YNNKEL (reference sequence). V was clipped by 2 bases and J by 6 bases, with 4 bases between them. This CDR3 region has 12 residues. The CDR3 DNA reads TGTGCCAGCAGCCAACTTCATGAAAAACTGTTTTTT. This codes for CASSQLHEKLFF.

J is TRBJ2-5 and V is TRBV5-4; the match to TRBD2 covers 14 bases. Germline CDR1 is SGHNT and CDR2 is YYREEE (reference sequence). The CDR3 spans 16 residues. V lost 4 bases and J lost 5; bases outside the gene matches: 7. The CDR3 spells CASSPRTSGRRETQYF. CDR3 DNA sequence: TGTGCCAGCAGCCCGCGGACTAGCGGGAGGAGGGAGACCCAGTACTTC.

This clone was observed a single time. This chain connects TRBV3-1 (or the pseudogene TRBV3-2) to TRBJ1-5; no clear D. This CDR3 has 15 residues. Between the trimmed V and J ends, which lost 3 bases and 1 base, there was a span of 10 bases. From germline, CDR1 is LGHDT and CDR2 YNNKEL (reference sequence). The CDR3 sequence: CASSQTPGSNQPQHF. In DNA, the CDR3 is TGTGCCAGCAGCCAGACTCCTGGGAGCAATCAGCCCCAGCATTTT.

The CDR3 spells CAWSPRTDYGYTF. CDR3 nucleotides: TGTGCCTGGAGTCCCAGGACAGATTATGGCTACACCTTC. The V call is TRBV30, the J call TRBJ1-2; tentatively, D is TRBD1 (6 bases). The germline V gene has CDR1 GTSNPN and CDR2 SVGIG (reference sequence). The ends were cut back, 2 bases at V and 5 bases at J, with 12 bases in the middle. This CDR3 comprises 13 residues.

This chain connects TRBV7-9 to TRBJ2-7; 13 positions match TRBD2. The CDR3 runs to 16 residues. Germline CDR1 reads SEHNR; CDR2 reads FQNEAQ (reference sequence). The trim removed 5 bases at V and 0 bases at J, leaving 4 bases unmatched. The CDR3 coding sequence is TGTGCCAGCAGCCTGGGACTAGCGGGAAGCTCCTACGAGCAGTACTTC. Translated, it gives CASSLGLAGSSYEQYF.

This clone has a single count. The rearrangement uses TRBV5-1 and TRBJ2-2; TRBD2 aligns across 9 bases. The CDR3 totals 16 residues. Per the germline V gene, CDR1 is SGHRS and CDR2 is YFSETQ. With 2 bases clipped from V and 6 bases from J, the junction kept 8 bases outside the gene matches. The CDR3 reads CASSFGSGSSPGELFF. CDR3 in DNA: TGCGCCAGCAGCTTTGGTAGCGGGAGTTCGCCCGGGGAGCTGTTTTTT.

The chain uses TRBV11-3 and TRBJ2-1; 10 positions match TRBD2. The CDR3 spans 16 residues. V shed 0 bases, J shed 4 bases, and the junction held 3 bases outside the gene matches. Germline CDR1 and CDR2: SGHNT and YENEEA. The CDR3 sequence: CASSLDLTSGYNEQFF. In DNA form, the CDR3 reads TGTGCCAGCAGCTTAGATCTGACTAGCGGGTACAATGAGCAGTTCTTC.

This chain connects TRBV24-1 to TRBJ2-7; the match to TRBD1 covers 8 bases. The length of the CDR3 is 14 residues. Unmatched junction bases numbered 5, after V lost 2 bases and J lost 6 bases. Germline CDR1 reads KGHDR; CDR2 reads SFDVKD. Written as DNA, the CDR3 is TGTGCCACCAGTGATTGGACAGGGAGCGGCGAGCAGTACTTC. Encoded protein: CATSDWTGSGEQYF.

This sequence joins TRBV11-2 and TRBJ1-3; 9 bases line up with TRBD1. After removal of 2 bases from V and 4 bases from J, the junction contained 3 bases not matched to a gene. The germline V gene encodes CDR1 SGHAT and CDR2 FQNNGV. The CDR3 runs 15 residues. Written as DNA, the CDR3 is TGTGCCAGCAGCTTATGGACAGGGGAAGGAAACACCATATATTTT. This sequence encodes CASSLWTGEGNTIYF.

The rearrangement links TRBV29-1 to TRBJ1-2; a weak D match, TRBD1 (6 bases). CDR3 length: 13 residues. CDR1 and CDR2 from the germline V gene are SQVTM and ANQGSEA. Trimming took off 3 bases at V and 4 bases at J, with 12 bases between the two ends. The CDR3 loop reads CSVEGGPSYGYTF. The CDR3 region has the DNA TGCAGCGTTGAGGGGGGGCCCAGCTATGGCTACACCTTC.

This chain joins TRBV27 and TRBJ2-7; 8 nucleotides align to TRBD1. Germline V lookup: CDR1 MNHEY, CDR2 SMNVEV (reference sequence). The CDR3 has 14 residues. Trimming at V came to 4 bases and at J to 12 bases, leaving 14 bases not matched to a gene. In DNA, the CDR3 is TGTGCCAGCAGTTCTCTCCCCGGACAGGGTTCGCCGTACTTC. Its protein is CASSSLPGQGSPYF.

The gene calls are TRBV12-3 or TRBV12-4 and TRBJ1-1; D unresolved. The ends were cut back, 7 bases at V and 7 bases at J, with 16 bases in the middle. The CDR3 has 13 residues. CDR3 protein: CASKLTAGSEAFF. The CDR3 DNA reads as TGTGCCAGCAAGCTAACGGCGGGTAGTGAAGCTTTCTTT.

The rearrangement joins TRBV27 to TRBJ2-1; 9 bases line up with TRBD2. V lost 6 bases to trimming and J lost 8 bases; unmatched junction nucleotides: 14. The CDR3 loop spans 16 amino acids. The germline V gene encodes CDR1 MNHEY and CDR2 SMNVEV (reference sequence). CDR3 coding DNA: TGTGCCAGCAGGCTGGATGGTAGCGGGAGCGTCTATGAGCAGTTCTTC. Encoded protein: CASRLDGSGSVYEQFF.

V and J are TRBV5-4 and TRBJ2-1; 13 bases fit TRBD2. This CDR3 has 18 amino acids. Germline CDR1 reads SGHNT; CDR2 reads YYREEE (reference sequence). V trimming: 0 bases; J trimming: 0 bases; junction bases outside the gene matches: 3. CDR3 coding DNA: TGTGCCAGCAGCTTGGGGGGACTAGCGGGGACCTCCTACAATGAGCAGTTCTTC. Its protein is CASSLGGLAGTSYNEQFF.

The chain couples TRBV5-5 to TRBJ1-1, with D possibly being TRBD1 (5 bases). The CDR3 covers 13 residues. The V gene lost 5 bases and the J gene lost 10 bases, with 18 bases spanning the gap. CDR1 and CDR2 from the germline V gene are SGHKS and YYEKEE (reference sequence). The DNA of the CDR3 is TGTGCCAGCAGTTCGCAACCGGGGAGGGGAGCTTTCTTT. Translation gives CASSSQPGRGAFF. Full variable domain (remainder filled in from reference TRBV5-5 and TRBJ1-1): DAGVTQSPTHLIKTRGQQVTLRCSPISGHKSVSWYQQVLGQGPQFIFQYYEKEERGRGNFPDRFSARQFPNYSSELNVNALLLGDSALYLCASSSQPGRGAFFGQGTRLTVV.

This clone was seen a handful of times. This sequence joins TRBV3-1 (or the pseudogene TRBV3-2) and TRBJ2-1; tentatively, D is TRBD2 (6 bases). Germline V gene data show CDR1 as LGHDT and CDR2 as YNNKEL (reference sequence). The CDR3 extends over 13 amino acids. V was trimmed by 4 bases and J by 4 bases, leaving 8 bases between them. Here the CDR3 DNA reads TGTGCCAGCAGCCTGGGACTTTACAATGAGCAGTTCTTC. Translated: CASSLGLYNEQFF.

The chain couples TRBV29-1 to TRBJ1-1, with D perhaps matching TRBD1 (5 bases). Germline V gene lookup returns CDR1 SQVTM and CDR2 ANQGSEA. The V end lost 4 bases, the J end lost 0 bases, and 9 bases lay between the germline ends. This CDR3 is built from 13 residues. CDR3 nucleotide sequence: TGCAGCGTTGGGGGGGGAGTGAACACTGAAGCTTTCTTT. This translates into CSVGGGVNTEAFF.

The rearrangement uses TRBV7-6 and TRBJ1-5, with TRBD1 matching 9 bases. CDR3 length: 17 amino acids. V lost 5 bases to trimming and J lost 7 bases; unmatched junction nucleotides: 15. CDR1 and CDR2 from the germline V gene are SGHVS and FNYEAQ. CDR3 residues: CASSPFGGQGLGQPQHF. The CDR3 DNA follows: TGTGCCAGCAGCCCGTTTGGGGGACAGGGTTTGGGACAGCCCCAGCATTTT.

The chain links TRBV19 to TRBJ2-7, with TRBD2 matching 10 bases. J gave up 4 bases and V 5 bases, and 5 bases lay outside the gene matches. The germline CDR1 and CDR2 sequences are LNHDA and SQIVND (reference sequence). CDR3 length: 14 residues. The CDR3 reads CASSREREGYEQYF. As DNA, the CDR3 is TGTGCCAGTAGTCGCGAGCGGGAGGGGTACGAGCAGTACTTC. The whole variable domain, filled in from reference TRBV19 and TRBJ2-7, reads DGGITQSPKYLFRKEGQNVTLSCEQNLNHDAMYWYRQDPGQGLRLIYYSQIVNDFQKGDIAEGYSVSREKKESFPLTVTSAQKNPTAFYLCASSREREGYEQYFGPGTRLTVT.

The genes are TRBV6-5 and TRBJ2-7, with 8 bases that match TRBD1. Germline CDR1 and CDR2: MNHEY and SVGAGI. The CDR3 is 14 residues long. V shed 6 bases, J shed 0 bases, and the junction held 4 bases outside the gene matches. The CDR3 DNA is TGTGCCAGCAGCAACAGGGGGGACTCCTACGAGCAGTACTTC. Residues: CASSNRGDSYEQYF.

This chain joins TRBV28 and TRBJ2-1, with a tentative D call TRBD2 (5 bases). The CDR3 totals 13 residues. Germline CDR1 reads MDHEN; CDR2 reads SYDVKM. The ends were cut back, 3 bases at V and 7 bases at J, with 10 bases in the middle. The CDR3 here is CASSFLAGNEQFF. The DNA for the CDR3 is TGTGCCAGCAGTTTCCTAGCTGGGAATGAGCAGTTCTTC.

This clone was seen once. The rearrangement uses TRBV25-1 and TRBJ1-2, with a weak D call TRBD1 (5 bases). The CDR3 loop spans 13 amino acids. Per the germline V gene, CDR1 is MGHDK and CDR2 is SYGVNS. V was trimmed by 6 bases and J by 7 bases, leaving 15 bases between them. CDR3 region: CASRPRAGGGYTF. CDR3 DNA: TGTGCCAGCAGACCCCGGGCCGGGGGTGGCTACACCTTC.

The chain recombines TRBV19 with TRBJ2-7; D gene unclear. CDR1 and CDR2 (germline): LNHDA, SQIVND (reference sequence). The CDR3 is 15 residues long. Deletions cut 2 bases from V and 1 base from J, with 12 bases between. The CDR3, as DNA: TGTGCCAGTAGTATAAGGCGGAGCTCTTCCTACGAGCAGTACTTC. This encodes CASSIRRSSSYEQYF.

The chain is built from TRBV4-1 and TRBJ2-7, with 10 nucleotides matching TRBD2. The CDR3 has 18 amino acids. CDR1 and CDR2 from the germline V gene are MGHRA and YSYEKL. V lost 0 bases and J lost 5; bases outside the gene matches: 13. In nucleotides, the CDR3 is TGCGCCAGCAGCCAAGACTCCTCCCCAGCGGGAGGGCGTAACGAGCAGTACTTC. This encodes CASSQDSSPAGGRNEQYF.

The J gene is TRBJ2-7, the V gene TRBV10-1, with 8 bases fitting TRBD2. In germline, CDR1 is WNHNN, CDR2 SYGVQD (reference sequence). The CDR3 runs 16 residues. The V and J ends lost 3 bases and 0 bases, in that order; junction bases with no gene match: 7. CDR3 DNA sequence: TGCGCCAGCAGTGATGGGCCTAGCGGGCCCTCCTACGAGCAGTACTTC. Protein sequence: CASSDGPSGPSYEQYF.

The chain links TRBV27 to TRBJ1-1; D gene unclear. Trimming cost V 5 bases and J 2 bases, with 12 bases left between them. The CDR3 consists of 14 residues. Germline values: CDR1 MNHEY, CDR2 SMNVEV (reference sequence). Here the CDR3 reads CASSRWTDNTEAFF. CDR3 nucleotides: TGTGCCAGCAGTCGGTGGACTGATAACACTGAAGCTTTCTTT.